Below, 31 T cell receptor beta chains from the same sample are listed, as sequenced in a study of CD8 T cells in Susac syndrome (dated by TCRdb to the late 2010s). The library relied on the immunoSEQ multiplex PCR assay. RNA was extracted using the RNeasy kit, and about 0.45 to 1 microgram was reverse transcribed with random hexamers. Using fastp trimming at Q25 and MiXCR clonotype assembly, TCRdb reanalyzed the public sequencing data and kept in-frame beta chains. Merged by CDR3 protein, the rows form single entries marked with the most common genes and DNA. This sample gives some 160,000 distinct CDR3 sequences in total; approximately 90% of them show up just once. Under 0.085% of the sample goes to the ten largest clones. Sequencing used CD4+ T cells from PBMCs. The receptors originated from a human donor in good health.

The chain carries TRBV9 and TRBJ2-2, with D possibly TRBD2 on 6 matching bases. CDR3 length: 13 amino acids. Trimming cost V 5 bases and J 5 bases, with 10 bases left between them. Per germline, CDR1 SGDLS and CDR2 YYNGEE. The CDR3 DNA reads TGTGCCAGCAGGGAGGGTACAACCGGGGAGCTGTTTTTT. Protein product: CASREGTTGELFF.

V gene TRBV30 combines with J gene TRBJ2-6; D possibly matches TRBD1 or TRBD2 (5 bases each). The CDR3 consists of 13 residues. V was shortened by 5 bases and J by 3 bases, with 8 bases between the two germline ends. CDR1 GTSNPN and CDR2 SVGIG come from the germline V gene (reference sequence). The CDR3 region is CAWAGSGANVLTF. The DNA for the CDR3 is TGTGCCTGGGCAGGGAGTGGGGCCAACGTCCTGACTTTC. The full variable domain, its missing parts supplied by reference TRBV30 and TRBJ2-6, is SQTIHQWPATLVQPVGSPLSLECTVEGTSNPNLYWYRQAAGRGLQLLFYSVGIGQISSEVPQNLSASRPQDRQFILSSKKLLLSDSGFYLCAWAGSGANVLTFGAGSRLTVL.

The chain employs TRBV28 and TRBJ2-3, with TRBD2 matching 9 bases. Germline V CDR1 and CDR2: MDHEN, SYDVKM. The CDR3 runs 18 residues. With 5 bases clipped from V and 2 bases from J, the junction kept 14 bases outside the gene matches. CDR3 nucleotides: TGTGCCAGCAGTACCTCGACGGGTCGCGGGAGGGTCACAGATACGCAGTATTTT. Translation gives CASSTSTGRGRVTDTQYF.

The V and J genes are TRBV29-1 and TRBJ2-1; unclear D gene. Trimming left V 3 bases short and J 5 bases short, with 20 bases between. The CDR3 is 16 amino acids. Germline CDR1 reads SQVTM; CDR2 reads ANQGSEA. The CDR3 DNA sequence: TGCAGCGTTGATGGCCCCACCTGGACCCTCGACAATGAGCAGTTCTTC. Residues: CSVDGPTWTLDNEQFF.

The chain has TRBV5-4 and TRBJ2-2, with D possibly being TRBD1 or TRBD2 (6 bases each). Germline V gives CDR1 SGHNT, CDR2 YYREEE (reference sequence). V was pared by 5 bases and J by 1 base, with 18 bases between. The CDR3 has 17 amino acids. For the CDR3, the DNA is TGTGCCAGCAGTCCACAGGGAGGAGGTAGGAACACCGGGGAGCTGTTTTTT. Encoded protein: CASSPQGGGRNTGELFF.

The gene calls are TRBV30 and TRBJ1-1, with unresolved D. The CDR3 sequence is 13 residues long. Per germline, CDR1 GTSNPN and CDR2 SVGIG (reference sequence). Trimming left V 4 bases short and J 6 bases short, with 15 bases between. The CDR3 here is CAWNPRGNPEAFF. DNA for the CDR3: TGTGCCTGGAACCCGCGGGGAAACCCTGAAGCTTTCTTT.

The chain combines TRBV28 with TRBJ2-7; 9 bases are a match to TRBD1. J gave up 3 bases and V 6 bases, and 9 bases lay outside the gene matches. Germline values: CDR1 MDHEN, CDR2 SYDVKM. The length of the CDR3 is 15 residues. The CDR3 nucleotides are TGTGCCAGCAGACCTCCGGGACAGGGTATCTACGAGCAGTACTTC. Residues: CASRPPGQGIYEQYF.

The V call is TRBV25-1, the J call TRBJ2-2, with TRBD2 matching over 11 bases. V dropped 5 bases and J dropped 5; count of bases not matched to a gene: 4. This CDR3 region has 15 residues. Per germline, CDR1 MGHDK and CDR2 SYGVNS. DNA of the CDR3: TGTGCCAGCAGTATCCTAGCGGGAGGAACCGGGGAGCTGTTTTTT. Translation: CASSILAGGTGELFF.

The chain is built from TRBV12-3 or TRBV12-4 and TRBJ2-7; D is possibly TRBD1 (5 bases). V was cut by 7 bases and J by 0 bases, with 10 bases left in between. The CDR3 has 13 residues. The CDR3 loop reads CASTIDSSYEQYF. The CDR3 DNA reads TGTGCCAGCACCATTGACAGCTCCTACGAGCAGTACTTC.

The chain combines TRBV7-2 with TRBJ2-1; TRBD1 matches 7 bases. CDR3 size: 13 residues. V was pared by 5 bases and J by 15 bases, with 13 bases of the junction left unmatched. CDR1 is SGHTA, CDR2 FQGNSA, per germline. The CDR3 DNA sequence: TGTGCCAGCAGCCTTAGACGGGACAGTGGTCTGTTCTTC. Its translation: CASSLRRDSGLFF.

The J gene is TRBJ1-1, the V gene TRBV25-1; D is undetermined. V was cut by 6 bases and J by 6 bases, with 8 bases left in between. The CDR3 runs to 11 residues. Germline lookup yields CDR1 MGHDK and CDR2 SYGVNS. The CDR3 nucleotides are TGTGCCAGCAGAAGGCTCGCTGAAGCTTTCTTT. Translating it yields CASRRLAEAFF. Based on the CDR3 plus reference TRBV25-1 and TRBJ1-1, the full variable domain is EADIYQTPRYLVIGTGKKITLECSQTMGHDKMYWYQQDPGMELHLIHYSYGVNSTEKGDLSSESTVSRIRTEHFPLTLESARPSHTSQYLCASRRLAEAFFGQGTRLTVV.

The V call is TRBV5-1, the J call TRBJ2-2; 7 nucleotides agree with TRBD1. In germline, CDR1 is SGHRS, CDR2 YFSETQ. The CDR3 runs to 15 residues. V gave up 6 bases and J gave up 3 bases; unmatched junction bases: 8. As DNA, the CDR3 is TGCGCCAGCACCGAGACAGGGTCGGACACCGGGGAGCTGTTTTTT. Protein sequence: CASTETGSDTGELFF.

This chain joins TRBV20-1 and TRBJ1-1, with 7 bases aligning to TRBD1. Looked up from germline, CDR1 is DFQATT and CDR2 is SNEGSKA (reference sequence). V was clipped by 6 bases and J by 8 bases; unmatched bases: 6. The CDR3 covers 11 residues. CDR3 sequence (DNA): TGCAGTGCCTGGGACAGCCCAGAAGCTTTCTTT. Amino acids: CSAWDSPEAFF.

The rearrangement links TRBV2 to TRBJ2-7, with 9 bases identical to TRBD2. Germline V lookup: CDR1 SNHLY, CDR2 FYNNEI. The CDR3 has 19 amino acids. The trim removed 7 bases at V and 1 base at J, leaving 20 bases unmatched. CDR3 sequence: CASKQREEGSGSGSYEQYF. Written as DNA, the CDR3 is TGTGCCAGCAAGCAAAGGGAGGAAGGTAGCGGGAGCGGTTCCTACGAGCAGTACTTC.

This clonotype came up once. The chain combines TRBV5-1 with TRBJ1-2, with D possibly TRBD1 on 6 matching bases. This CDR3 comprises 12 residues. Trimming stripped 3 bases from V and 14 bases from J, with 17 bases between. CDR1 is SGHRS and CDR2 is YFSETQ in the germline V gene. The DNA for the CDR3 is TGCGCCAGCAGCTATCGGACAGACCCGAGGACCTTC. Protein product: CASSYRTDPRTF.

This chain links TRBV19 with TRBJ2-7; no definite D call. Germline lookup yields CDR1 LNHDA and CDR2 SQIVND (reference sequence). This CDR3 has 13 amino acids. Trimming removed 5 bases from V and 9 bases from J, with 17 bases in between. The CDR3 region is CASSPQGLLGQYF. The CDR3 DNA reads as TGTGCCAGTAGTCCTCAAGGGCTCTTGGGGCAGTACTTC.

V is TRBV30 and J is TRBJ2-7, with D unclear. Germline V gene data show CDR1 as GTSNPN and CDR2 as SVGIG (reference sequence). The V gene lost 0 bases and the J gene lost 3 bases, with 9 bases spanning the gap. This CDR3 is built from 13 residues. The CDR3 loop is CAWSVMEYYEQYF. The CDR3 DNA follows: TGTGCCTGGAGTGTGATGGAATACTACGAGCAGTACTTC.

The V and J genes are TRBV18 and TRBJ2-3; D is possibly TRBD1 (5 bases). The germline CDR1 and CDR2 sequences are KGHSH and LQKENI. Between the trimmed V and J ends, which lost 2 bases and 6 bases, there was a span of 9 bases. This CDR3 comprises 13 residues. The CDR3 nucleotides are TGTGCCAGCTCACCAATATCAGGGGATACGCAGTATTTT. This codes for CASSPISGDTQYF.

The rearrangement links TRBV20-1 to TRBJ2-4, with 9 bases that match TRBD2. With V trimmed by 6 bases and J by 6 bases, 9 bases remained unmatched. This CDR3 spans 14 amino acids. Germline V gene data show CDR1 as DFQATT and CDR2 as SNEGSKA (reference sequence). The CDR3: CSAPPSGRPNIQYF. Written as DNA, the CDR3 is TGCAGTGCCCCCCCCAGCGGGAGGCCAAACATTCAGTACTTC.

V and J are TRBV10-2 and TRBJ2-5, with a weak D call TRBD2 (5 bases). Trimming took off 2 bases at V and 5 bases at J, with 9 bases between the two ends. Germline CDR1 is WSHSY and CDR2 is SAAADI. The CDR3 extends over 13 amino acids. As DNA, the CDR3 is TGCGCCAGCAGTGAGCGGGGTCGGGAGACCCAGTACTTC. It is translated as CASSERGRETQYF.

V usage is TRBV11-2 and J usage is TRBJ2-1, with D uncertain. The CDR3 is made up of 16 amino acids. V lost 1 base and J lost 1, with 11 bases in between. Germline CDR1 SGHAT, CDR2 FQNNGV. CDR3 region: CASSLVGPPSYNEQFF. CDR3 sequence (DNA): TGTGCCAGCAGCTTAGTAGGCCCGCCGTCCTACAATGAGCAGTTCTTC.

This rearrangement joins TRBV20-1 to TRBJ2-7, with D perhaps TRBD2 (5 bases). The V and J ends lost 4 bases and 3 bases respectively, with 13 bases between them. The germline gives CDR1 DFQATT, CDR2 SNEGSKA (reference sequence). The CDR3 contains 13 residues. Written as DNA, the CDR3 is TGCAGTGCTACCCCAGCCAGCGGCTACGAGCAGTACTTC. It specifies CSATPASGYEQYF.

The CDR3 protein is CASSSPSGGTDTQYF. The CDR3 DNA reads TGTGCCAGCAGCTCCCCTAGCGGAGGCACAGATACGCAGTATTTT. The chain couples TRBV7-8 to TRBJ2-3; 7 bases line up with TRBD2. Germline assignment: CDR1 SGHVS and CDR2 FQNEAQ. Trimming cost V 4 bases and J 1 base; bases outside gene matches: 5. The CDR3 covers 15 residues.

The chain is built from TRBV6-2 or TRBV6-3 and TRBJ2-1, with D maybe TRBD2 (5 bases). There are 15 residues in the CDR3. CDR1 MNHEY and CDR2 SVGEGT come from the germline V gene. With 4 bases removed from V and 4 bases from J, the gap between germline ends came to 14 bases. The CDR3 loop is CASSSRVGLYNEQFF. CDR3 DNA: TGTGCCAGCAGTTCCCGTGTTGGACTTTACAATGAGCAGTTCTTC.

This chain links TRBV21-1 with TRBJ2-1; the D call TRBD1 from the table was never checked on the DNA. TRBV21-1 is noted as a pseudogene. The CDR3 sequence is 12 residues long. Here the CDR3 DNA reads TGTGCCAGCAGCTGGCGGACAGGGGGTATGTTCTTC. This translates into CASSWRTGGMFF.

The rearrangement joins TRBV20-1 to TRBJ1-1, with 7 bases identical to TRBD1. The V and J ends lost 6 bases and 1 base, in that order; junction bases with no gene match: 5. This CDR3 has 13 amino acids. CDR1 DFQATT and CDR2 SNEGSKA come from the germline V gene (reference sequence). CDR3 in amino acids: CSATGDRNTEAFF. As DNA, the CDR3 is TGCAGTGCAACGGGGGACAGGAACACTGAAGCTTTCTTT.

The V call is TRBV7-2, the J call TRBJ2-4, with 9 nucleotides matching TRBD1. With V trimmed by 5 bases and J by 9 bases, 5 bases remained unmatched. Germline loops: CDR1 SGHTA, CDR2 FQGNSA. This CDR3 is 13 amino acids long. CDR3 residues: CASSPQGAGIQYF. The CDR3 region has the DNA TGTGCCAGCAGCCCACAGGGGGCCGGCATTCAGTACTTC.

This chain connects TRBV7-2 to TRBJ2-7; 10 bases fit TRBD2. V lost 5 bases to trimming and J lost 0 bases; unmatched junction nucleotides: 4. Germline CDR1 is SGHTA and CDR2 is FQGNSA. The CDR3 is 15 amino acids. The CDR3 is CASSAIAGGSYEQYF. CDR3 nucleotides: TGTGCCAGCAGCGCAATAGCGGGGGGCTCCTACGAGCAGTACTTC.

This clonotype was seen a few times. The CDR3 region is CASSLVPGGNTEAFF. The CDR3 bases are TGTGCCAGCAGCTTGGTACCGGGGGGGAACACTGAAGCTTTCTTT. The chain carries TRBV5-6 and TRBJ1-1, with a weak D call TRBD1 (5 bases). The CDR3 runs to 15 residues. Germline CDR1 SGHDT, CDR2 YYEEEE. V shed 0 bases and J shed 1 base, with 10 bases lying between them.

The chain is built from TRBV12-5 and TRBJ1-4; possibly TRBD1 for D (5 bases). The CDR3 spans 15 residues. Looked up from germline, CDR1 is LGHNT and CDR2 is FRNRAP. Trimming took 5 bases from V and 4 from J, leaving 14 bases between them. The CDR3 sequence is CASGLMGRNNEKLFF. The CDR3 DNA reads TGTGCTAGTGGTCTAATGGGACGGAATAATGAAAAACTGTTTTTT. The full variable domain, with the rest looked up from reference TRBV12-5 and TRBJ1-4, is DARVTQTPRHKVTEMGQEVTMRCQPILGHNTVFWYRQTMMQGLELLAYFRNRAPLDDSGMPKDRFSAEMPDATLATLKIQPSEPRDSAVYFCASGLMGRNNEKLFFGSGTQLSVL.

The rearrangement links TRBV7-2 to TRBJ2-7; D is possibly TRBD1 (5 bases). The CDR3 loop spans 12 amino acids. The V end lost 7 bases, the J end lost 0 bases, and 7 bases lay between the germline ends. CDR1 and CDR2 (germline): SGHTA, FQGNSA. The DNA of the CDR3 is TGTGCCAGCAAGGACAACTCCTACGAGCAGTACTTC. This translates into CASKDNSYEQYF.